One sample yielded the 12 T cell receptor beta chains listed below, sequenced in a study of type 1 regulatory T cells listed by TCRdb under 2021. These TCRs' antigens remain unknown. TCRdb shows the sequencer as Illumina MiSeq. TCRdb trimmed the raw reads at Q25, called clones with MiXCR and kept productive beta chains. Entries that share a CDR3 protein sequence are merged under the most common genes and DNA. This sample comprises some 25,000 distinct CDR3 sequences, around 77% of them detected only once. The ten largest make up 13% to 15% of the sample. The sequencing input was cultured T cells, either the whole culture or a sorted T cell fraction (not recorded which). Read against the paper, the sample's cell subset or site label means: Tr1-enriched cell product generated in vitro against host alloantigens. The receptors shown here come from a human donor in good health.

CDR3 protein: CASSPGQGTYNEQFF. The CDR3, as DNA: TGTGCCAGCAGCCCTGGACAGGGAACCTACAATGAGCAGTTCTTC. The chain has TRBV6-5 and TRBJ2-1; 8 bases agree with TRBD1. This CDR3 is 15 amino acids long. Germline V CDR1 and CDR2: MNHEY, SVGAGI. The junction had 6 bases not matched to a gene; V was cut back by 6 bases and J by 2 bases.

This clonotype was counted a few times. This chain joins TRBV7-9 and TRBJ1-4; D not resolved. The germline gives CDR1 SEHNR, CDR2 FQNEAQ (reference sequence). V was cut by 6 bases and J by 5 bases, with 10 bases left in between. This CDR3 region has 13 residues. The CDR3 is CASSPRPNEKLFF. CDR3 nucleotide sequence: TGTGCCAGCAGTCCCCGGCCCAATGAAAAACTGTTTTTT.

As DNA, the CDR3 is TGTGCCAGCAAGTTTAGGGTTAGCTCCTACGAGCAGTACTTC. Translation gives CASKFRVSSYEQYF. This chain links TRBV2 with TRBJ2-7; no clear D gene. V shed 7 bases and J shed 0 bases, with 13 bases lying between them. The germline V gene has CDR1 SNHLY and CDR2 FYNNEI. The CDR3 covers 14 residues.

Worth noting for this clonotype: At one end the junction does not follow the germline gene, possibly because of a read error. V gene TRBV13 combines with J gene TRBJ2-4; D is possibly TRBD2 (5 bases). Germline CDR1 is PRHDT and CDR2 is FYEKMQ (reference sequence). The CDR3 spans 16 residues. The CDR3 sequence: CVSSLRGQLAKNIQYF. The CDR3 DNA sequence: TGTGTCAGCAGCTTAAGAGGGCAGCTAGCCAAAAACATTCAGTACTTC.

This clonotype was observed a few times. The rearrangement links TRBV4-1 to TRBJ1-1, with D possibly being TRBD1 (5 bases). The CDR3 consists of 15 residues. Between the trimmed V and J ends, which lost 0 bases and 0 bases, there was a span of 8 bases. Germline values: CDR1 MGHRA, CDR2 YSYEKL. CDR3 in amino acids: CASSQETVVNTEAFF. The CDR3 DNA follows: TGCGCCAGCAGCCAAGAGACAGTAGTGAACACTGAAGCTTTCTTT.

This CDR3 is CASSLARQVEAFF. The CDR3, as DNA: TGTGCCAGCAGCTTAGCCCGACAGGTTGAAGCTTTCTTT. V and J are TRBV7-8 and TRBJ1-1; a possible D gene is TRBD1 (6 bases). V lost 0 bases, J lost 7 bases, and 9 bases lay in between. CDR1 SGHVS and CDR2 FQNEAQ come from the germline V gene. This CDR3 has 13 amino acids.

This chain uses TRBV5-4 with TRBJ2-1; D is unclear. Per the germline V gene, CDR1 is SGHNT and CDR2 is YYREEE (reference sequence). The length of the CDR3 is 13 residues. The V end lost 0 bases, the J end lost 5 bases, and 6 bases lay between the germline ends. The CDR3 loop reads CASSLGLNNEQFF. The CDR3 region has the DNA TGTGCCAGCAGCTTGGGGCTCAACAATGAGCAGTTCTTC.

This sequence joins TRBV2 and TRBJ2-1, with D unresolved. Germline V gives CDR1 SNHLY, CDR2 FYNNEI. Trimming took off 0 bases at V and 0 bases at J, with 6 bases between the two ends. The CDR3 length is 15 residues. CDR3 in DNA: TGTGCCAGCAGTGAAGCCGTAAGCTCCTACAATGAGCAGTTCTTC. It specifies CASSEAVSSYNEQFF.

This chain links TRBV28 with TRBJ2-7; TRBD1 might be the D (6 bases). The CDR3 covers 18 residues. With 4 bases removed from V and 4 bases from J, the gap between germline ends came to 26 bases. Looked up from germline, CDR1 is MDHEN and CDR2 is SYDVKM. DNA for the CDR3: TGTGCCAGCAGTTCACTGGGTGTACCGGGACAAGTCCTATACGAGCAGTACTTC. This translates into CASSSLGVPGQVLYEQYF.

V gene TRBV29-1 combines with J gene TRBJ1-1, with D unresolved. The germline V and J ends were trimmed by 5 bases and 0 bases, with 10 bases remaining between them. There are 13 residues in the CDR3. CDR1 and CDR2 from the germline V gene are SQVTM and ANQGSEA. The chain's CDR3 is CSVSSGLNTEAFF. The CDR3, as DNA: TGCAGCGTTTCCTCAGGATTGAACACTGAAGCTTTCTTT.

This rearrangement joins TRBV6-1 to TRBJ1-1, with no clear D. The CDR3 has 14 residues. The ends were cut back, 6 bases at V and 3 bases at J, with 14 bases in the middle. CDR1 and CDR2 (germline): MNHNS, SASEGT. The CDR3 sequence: CASSPARSDTEAFF. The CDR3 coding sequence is TGTGCCAGCAGCCCAGCCAGGTCGGACACTGAAGCTTTCTTT.

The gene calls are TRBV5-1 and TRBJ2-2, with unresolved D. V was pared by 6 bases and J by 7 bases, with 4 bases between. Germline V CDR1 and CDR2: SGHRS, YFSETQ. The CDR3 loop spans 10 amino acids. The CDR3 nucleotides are TGCGCCAGCACCGGCGGGGAGCTGTTTTTT. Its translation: CASTGGELFF.